These 31 T cell receptor beta chains share one sample of origin, sequenced in a study of cytomegalovirus exposure and HLA in healthy donors. Amplification used 60 Vbeta primers and 13 Jbeta primers. Using immunoSEQ multiplex PCR, the repertoire was profiled, and TCRdb retains in-frame clones only, with some absent. This table holds around 150,000 clones, roughly three quarters found once. Sample: PBMCs. The source of these receptors is a man aged 25-40 years in good health and CMV-seronegative.

On this clone: The identical CDR3 is also encoded by other nucleotide sequences in the sample. This chain uses TRBV13 with TRBJ1-2; the D is unclear. This CDR3 is built from 15 residues. Germline V lookup: CDR1 PRHDT, CDR2 FYEKMQ (reference sequence). With 0 bases removed from V and 0 bases from J, the gap between germline ends came to 8 bases. In DNA form, the CDR3 reads TGTGCCAGCAGCTTAGGCCCCGCAGCTAACTATGGCTACACCTTC. Protein: CASSLGPAANYGYTF.

The V and J genes are TRBV28 and TRBJ2-3, with 14 bases matching TRBD2. V shed 4 bases and J 6 bases; nucleotides not matched to a gene: 15. The germline V gene encodes CDR1 MDHEN and CDR2 SYDVKM. The CDR3 runs 19 residues. This CDR3 reads CASSSPSIGLAGGPDTQYF. The CDR3 DNA reads as TGTGCCAGCAGTTCACCCTCCATAGGACTAGCGGGAGGCCCGGATACGCAGTATTTT.

This clone has just one count. The J gene is TRBJ2-2, the V gene TRBV6-6, with D possibly matching TRBD1 (6 bases). Trimming left V 6 bases short and J 4 bases short, with 12 bases between. Germline V gene sequence: CDR1 MNHNY, CDR2 SVGAGI (reference sequence). The CDR3 is 14 amino acids. The CDR3 nucleotides are TGTGCCAGCAGGTCGGGACACCTCACCGGGGAGCTGTTTTTT. It is translated as CASRSGHLTGELFF.

The chain recombines TRBV5-6 with TRBJ2-1; tentative D call: TRBD2 (6 bases). This CDR3 comprises 18 residues. V dropped 2 bases and J dropped 6 bases, with 24 bases sitting between them. Germline CDR1 and CDR2: SGHDT and YYEEEE. As DNA, the CDR3 is TGTGCCAGCAGCTTTGTCTTCACTAGCAAAGCAGATGGCAATGAGCAGTTCTTC. Translation gives CASSFVFTSKADGNEQFF.

The V and J genes are TRBV5-1 and TRBJ2-3, with a tentative D call TRBD2 (6 bases). The CDR3 has 15 residues. Germline V gives CDR1 SGHRS, CDR2 YFSETQ. V lost 4 bases to trimming and J lost 2 bases, with 14 bases between them. The DNA for the CDR3 is TGCGCCAGCAGCCCGATCTCGGGGGACACAGATACGCAGTATTTT. Translating gives CASSPISGDTDTQYF.

This chain uses TRBV19 with TRBJ2-1; 7 bases line up with TRBD2. CDR3 length equals 13 residues. V lost 5 bases and J lost 3; bases outside the gene matches: 1. CDR1 is LNHDA and CDR2 is SQIVND in the germline V gene (reference sequence). Written as DNA, the CDR3 is TGTGCCAGTAGTTCTAGCGGCTACAATGAGCAGTTCTTC. Its translation is CASSSSGYNEQFF.

The chain joins TRBV5-5 to TRBJ1-1; D not resolved. This CDR3 region has 14 residues. V was trimmed by 3 bases and J by 2 bases, leaving 11 bases between them. CDR1 and CDR2 from the germline V gene are SGHKS and YYEKEE (reference sequence). DNA for the CDR3: TGTGCCAGCAGCTGGACCGACTATAACACTGAAGCTTTCTTT. This encodes CASSWTDYNTEAFF.

V is TRBV27 and J is TRBJ2-3, with 14 bases aligning to TRBD2. CDR1 and CDR2 (germline): MNHEY, SMNVEV (reference sequence). With 3 bases clipped from V and 1 base from J, the junction kept 9 bases outside the gene matches. The CDR3 has 19 amino acids. The CDR3: CASSLTPRLAGGGTDTQYF. The CDR3 bases are TGTGCCAGCAGTTTGACCCCCAGACTAGCGGGAGGGGGCACAGATACGCAGTATTTT.

The V gene is TRBV7-6, the J gene TRBJ1-1; D unclear. CDR3 length: 14 amino acids. V gave up 1 base and J gave up 6 bases, with 12 bases separating them. Germline V gene data show CDR1 as SGHVS and CDR2 as FNYEAQ. The CDR3 loop is CASSLGLEAAEAFF. CDR3 sequence (DNA): TGTGCCAGCAGCTTAGGTCTCGAGGCGGCTGAAGCTTTCTTT.

The chain has TRBV7-9 and TRBJ2-1; 10 bases line up with TRBD2. The junction had 10 bases not matched to a gene; V was cut back by 0 bases and J by 8 bases. The CDR3 totals 17 residues. The V gene's germline CDR1 is SEHNR and CDR2 FQNEAQ (reference sequence). DNA for the CDR3: TGTGCCAGCAGCTTAGCCTTTGGGTCTAGCGGGAGCCATGAGCAGTTCTTC. Protein product: CASSLAFGSSGSHEQFF.

This rearrangement joins TRBV28 to TRBJ2-5, with 9 positions matching TRBD1. The CDR3 is 16 amino acids. Germline assignment: CDR1 MDHEN and CDR2 SYDVKM. V lost 4 bases, J lost 5 bases, and 11 bases stayed unmatched. CDR3 DNA sequence: TGTGCCAGCAGTTCACCGGGACAGGGTTGGGGGGAGACCCAGTACTTC. Its protein is CASSSPGQGWGETQYF.

J is TRBJ1-2 and V is TRBV6-5, with a weak D call TRBD1 (5 bases). Germline CDR1 is MNHEY and CDR2 is SVGAGI. CDR3 size: 14 residues. V was pared by 7 bases and J by 4 bases, with 16 bases between. The CDR3 is CASTPSGGSYGYTF. CDR3 nucleotide sequence: TGTGCCAGCACCCCATCCGGGGGGAGCTATGGCTACACCTTC.

J is TRBJ2-7 and V is TRBV7-9; D perhaps matches TRBD2 (5 bases). The CDR3 length is 11 residues. Per germline, CDR1 SEHNR and CDR2 FQNEAQ (reference sequence). V was pared by 7 bases and J by 3 bases, with 7 bases between. CDR3 nucleotides: TGTGCCAGCAACAGCGGCTACGAGCAGTACTTC. The encoded protein is CASNSGYEQYF.

The count of this clone is one. This chain links TRBV6-6 with TRBJ2-1; 7 nucleotides agree with TRBD2. Germline V gives CDR1 MNHNY, CDR2 SVGAGI (reference sequence). V lost 7 bases, J lost 10 bases, and 13 bases stayed unmatched. The CDR3 totals 14 residues. This chain's CDR3 is CASKGGSTSGEQFF. In DNA form, the CDR3 reads TGTGCCAGCAAAGGCGGGAGCACCTCTGGGGAGCAGTTCTTC.

This sequence joins TRBV21-1 and TRBJ1-3. TRBV21-1 is designated a pseudogene. CDR3 length: 13 residues. The CDR3 coding sequence is TGTGCCAGCAGCAAAGGGCGGAAAAACACCATATATTTT. It translates to CASSKGRKNTIYF.

Points on this clone: Other DNA sequences from this sample encode an identical CDR3 as well. The V gene is TRBV28, the J gene TRBJ2-7; no firm D call. The germline gives CDR1 MDHEN, CDR2 SYDVKM. Trimming left V 4 bases short and J 3 bases short, with 4 bases between. CDR3 length: 11 amino acids. The CDR3 loop reads CASSSSYEQYF. The CDR3 DNA reads as TGTGCCAGCAGTTCCAGCTACGAGCAGTACTTC.

This sequence joins TRBV6-5 and TRBJ2-4, with D hard to call. The germline V and J ends were trimmed by 2 bases and 12 bases, with 17 bases remaining between them. Per germline, CDR1 MNHEY and CDR2 SVGAGI. The length of the CDR3 is 14 residues. In nucleotides, the CDR3 is TGTGCCAGCAGTTACCGCACAGATCTTTCGGCTCAGTACTTC. Its protein is CASSYRTDLSAQYF.

The chain carries TRBV15 and TRBJ2-3; TRBD2 agrees at 12 bases. V shed 7 bases and J 1 base; nucleotides not matched to a gene: 9. This CDR3 contains 17 residues. Germline CDR1 LNHNV, CDR2 YYDKDF (reference sequence). The DNA of the CDR3 is TGTGCCACCACCTCCGGACTAGCGGGGACCGGCACAGATACGCAGTATTTT. Translated: CATTSGLAGTGTDTQYF. Supplemented by reference TRBV15 and TRBJ2-3, the full variable domain reads DAMVIQNPRYQVTQFGKPVTLSCSQTLNHNVMYWYQQKSSQAPKLLFHYYDKDFNNEADTPDNFQSRRPNTSFCFLDIRSPGLGDTAMYLCATTSGLAGTGTDTQYFGPGTRLTVL.

Comments on this clone: One junction end disagrees with the germline gene, perhaps due to a read error. This chain uses TRBV27 with TRBJ2-5; TRBD1 is a possible D gene (6 bases). There are 15 residues in the CDR3. CDR1 is MNHEY, CDR2 SMNVEV, per germline (reference sequence). CDR3 sequence: CASSLKGGSGETQYF. In DNA, the CDR3 is TGTGCAAGCAGTTTAAAAGGGGGATCGGGGGAGACCCAGTACTTC.

This sequence joins TRBV2 and TRBJ2-1; 14 positions agree with TRBD2. There are 16 residues in the CDR3. The ends lost 8 bases at V and 9 bases at J; junction bases unmatched: 12. CDR1 is SNHLY, CDR2 FYNNEI, per germline. CDR3 DNA: TGTGCCAGCTTTGGTGGGACTAGCGGGAGTATTATTGAGCAGTTCTTC. Protein sequence: CASFGGTSGSIIEQFF.

The chain recombines TRBV6-5 with TRBJ1-4; tentative D call: TRBD1 (5 bases). V was pared by 6 bases and J by 0 bases, with 11 bases between. This CDR3 has 15 amino acids. CDR1 and CDR2 from the germline V gene are MNHEY and SVGAGI. CDR3 sequence reads: CASRHSGTTNEKLFF. CDR3 sequence (DNA): TGTGCCAGCAGGCACTCAGGGACAACTAATGAAAAACTGTTTTTT.

The chain joins TRBV5-1 to TRBJ2-7; 7 bases map to TRBD2. V lost 0 bases, J lost 5 bases, and 11 bases stayed unmatched. The germline CDR1 and CDR2 sequences are SGHRS and YFSETQ. The length of the CDR3 is 16 residues. The CDR3 protein is CASSLASRVGGDEQYF. CDR3 coding DNA: TGCGCCAGCAGCTTGGCCAGCAGGGTGGGAGGGGACGAGCAGTACTTC.

This chain joins TRBV2 and TRBJ1-2, with 11 nucleotides matching TRBD1. Germline V gene sequence: CDR1 SNHLY, CDR2 FYNNEI. The CDR3 consists of 15 residues. V lost 6 bases and J lost 4; bases outside the gene matches: 7. CDR3 sequence (DNA): TGTGCCAGCAGCCCGGACAGGGGGCCCCCCTATGGCTACACCTTC. It codes for CASSPDRGPPYGYTF. Using reference TRBV2 and TRBJ1-2 for the parts outside the CDR3, the full variable domain is EPEVTQTPSHQVTQMGQEVILRCVPISNHLYFYWYRQILGQKVEFLVSFYNNEISEKSEIFDDQFSVERPDGSNFTLKIRSTKLEDSAMYFCASSPDRGPPYGYTFGSGTRLTVV.

Remarks on this clone: Within the sample, other DNA sequences also encode this same CDR3. V is TRBV28 and J is TRBJ2-7; TRBD2 might be the D (5 bases). With 1 base removed from V and 4 bases from J, the gap between germline ends came to 5 bases. In germline, CDR1 is MDHEN, CDR2 SYDVKM. The CDR3 spans 12 residues. DNA for the CDR3: TGTGCCAGCAGTTTATCGGGGTACGAGCAGTACTTC. Protein: CASSLSGYEQYF.

This clone was found once. The chain has TRBV28 and TRBJ1-5; D call uncertain. This CDR3 is 15 amino acids long. Germline V CDR1 and CDR2: MDHEN, SYDVKM. The V end was cut by 10 bases, the J end by 3 bases, with 19 bases between. The DNA of the CDR3 is TGTGCCACCCTCCGTCCCGGTTTGAACAATCAGCCCCAGCATTTT. Translation: CATLRPGLNNQPQHF.

The table lists this clone with a count of one. V usage is TRBV5-5 and J usage is TRBJ2-7; D may be TRBD1 (6 bases). Deletions cut 6 bases from V and 1 base from J, with 17 bases between. The CDR3 extends over 15 amino acids. Per the germline V gene, CDR1 is SGHKS and CDR2 is YYEKEE (reference sequence). This chain's CDR3 is CASTPLRQASYEQYF. CDR3 DNA sequence: TGTGCCAGCACCCCTCTCAGACAGGCTTCCTACGAGCAGTACTTC.

This clone came up once. This rearrangement joins TRBV7-2 to TRBJ2-7; possibly TRBD1 for D (5 bases). The germline gives CDR1 SGHTA, CDR2 FQGNSA. CDR3 length: 13 amino acids. V was cut by 5 bases and J by 2 bases, with 10 bases left in between. The CDR3 region is CASSQGWAYEQYF. The CDR3 nucleotides read TGTGCCAGCAGCCAGGGATGGGCCTACGAGCAGTACTTC.

This rearrangement joins TRBV4-1 to TRBJ2-7, with 14 bases identical to TRBD2. The CDR3 has 17 residues. From germline, CDR1 is MGHRA and CDR2 YSYEKL. The junction had 5 bases not matched to a gene; V was cut back by 3 bases and J by 1 base. The CDR3 region has the DNA TGCGCCAGCAGCCACGGACTAGCGGGAGGTACATCCTACGAGCAGTACTTC. Translating gives CASSHGLAGGTSYEQYF.

The V gene is TRBV18, the J gene TRBJ2-7, with D uncertain. V was pared by 2 bases and J by 3 bases, with 8 bases between. The V gene's germline CDR1 is KGHSH and CDR2 LQKENI. The CDR3 sequence is 13 residues long. The CDR3 reads CASSPNSHYEQYF. Here the CDR3 DNA reads TGTGCCAGCTCACCAAACAGTCACTACGAGCAGTACTTC. The whole variable domain, remainder taken from reference TRBV18 and TRBJ2-7, is NAGVMQNPRHLVRRRGQEARLRCSPMKGHSHVYWYRQLPEEGLKFMVYLQKENIIDESGMPKERFSAEFPKEGPSILRIQQVVRGDSAAYFCASSPNSHYEQYFGPGTRLTVT.

The rearrangement links TRBV5-4 to TRBJ2-3; TRBD1 agrees at 10 bases. Germline-derived CDR1 and CDR2 are SGHNT and YYREEE (reference sequence). This CDR3 has 16 residues. Losses at the gene ends were 4 bases for V and 2 bases for J; bases not matched to a gene: 7. The CDR3 loop reads CASSMWTGGTTDTQYF. CDR3 DNA: TGTGCCAGCAGCATGTGGACAGGGGGTACCACAGATACGCAGTATTTT.

The CDR3 DNA sequence: TGTGCCAGCAGCTTAGATCTCGGGGAGCTGTTTTTT. Translation: CASSLDLGELFF. The V and J genes are TRBV11-3 and TRBJ2-2; D is unresolved. CDR3 length equals 12 residues. In germline, CDR1 is SGHNT, CDR2 YENEEA. V was shortened by 0 bases and J by 7 bases, with 3 bases between the two germline ends. Supplemented by reference TRBV11-3 and TRBJ2-2, the full variable domain reads EAGVVQSPRYKIIEKKQPVAFWCNPISGHNTLYWYLQNLGQGPELLIRYENEEAVDDSQLPKDRFSAERLKGVDSTLKIQPAELGDSAVYLCASSLDLGELFFGEGSRLTVL.